The 25 T cell receptor beta chains reported below all come from one sample, sequenced in a study of beta chain features in type 1 diabetes. The study reverse transcribed the entire isolated RNA, so it sequenced expressed TCRB transcripts. TCRdb's copy holds only in-frame clones and misses some; the assay was immunoSEQ multiplex PCR. Of almost 250,000 clones listed, 14% are singletons. Source material: naive CD4+ T cells from blood. Source of these receptors: a woman aged 40 to 50 in good health.

V and J are TRBV10-3 and TRBJ2-2, with 7 bases identical to TRBD1. The ends lost 1 base at V and 1 base at J; junction bases unmatched: 3. The CDR3 is made up of 16 amino acids. From germline, CDR1 is ENHRY and CDR2 SYGVKD. DNA for the CDR3: TGTGCCATCAGTGAGTTAAGGGACAGGAACACCGGGGAGCTGTTTTTT. This encodes CAISELRDRNTGELFF.

This rearrangement joins TRBV19 to TRBJ1-6, with a tentative D call TRBD1 (6 bases). CDR3 size: 14 residues. In germline, CDR1 is LNHDA, CDR2 SQIVND (reference sequence). Trimming left V 5 bases short and J 13 bases short, with 18 bases between. The CDR3 coding sequence is TGTGCCAGTAGTCAAGACAGGAATCTCTTTCCCCTCCACTTT. Its protein product is CASSQDRNLFPLHF.

This clone was seen only a few times. The chain carries TRBV27 and TRBJ2-5, with D perhaps TRBD2 (5 bases). This CDR3 is built from 13 residues. V lost 3 bases, J lost 3 bases, and 8 bases lay in between. Germline CDR1 MNHEY, CDR2 SMNVEV (reference sequence). CDR3 nucleotide sequence: TGTGCCAGCAGTTTTTGGGGAGAAGAGACCCAGTACTTC. This translates into CASSFWGEETQYF.

V and J are TRBV5-1 and TRBJ2-5; perhaps TRBD2 as D (5 bases). CDR3 length: 15 amino acids. V shed 2 bases and J shed 0 bases, with 11 bases lying between them. The germline V gene has CDR1 SGHRS and CDR2 YFSETQ. The CDR3 DNA reads TGCGCCAGCAGCTTTGGAGGAGATTACCAAGAGACCCAGTACTTC. It encodes CASSFGGDYQETQYF.

There are many counts of this clone. The chain employs TRBV29-1 and TRBJ2-5; D remains unclear. The germline V and J ends were trimmed by 4 bases and 1 base, with 7 bases remaining between them. CDR1 is SQVTM and CDR2 is ANQGSEA in the germline V gene. CDR3 size: 12 residues. In DNA, the CDR3 is TGCAGCGTTGTGGGCACCCAAGAGACCCAGTACTTC. It is translated as CSVVGTQETQYF.

The chain joins TRBV18 to TRBJ2-7; TRBD1 matches 7 bases. With V trimmed by 0 bases and J by 3 bases, 5 bases remained unmatched. The CDR3 length is 15 residues. Looked up from germline, CDR1 is KGHSH and CDR2 is LQKENI. The CDR3 bases are TGTGCCAGCTCACCACCTGCCAGGGGGAGCTACGAGCAGTACTTC. This sequence encodes CASSPPARGSYEQYF.

This clone was detected a few times. The chain uses TRBV19 and TRBJ2-7, with D perhaps TRBD2 (6 bases). Germline CDR1 is LNHDA and CDR2 is SQIVND (reference sequence). The V gene lost 6 bases and the J gene lost 7 bases, with 16 bases spanning the gap. This CDR3 is 13 amino acids long. CDR3 sequence reads: CASSALAPGEQYF. The CDR3 region has the DNA TGTGCCAGTAGCGCACTAGCTCCGGGGGAGCAGTACTTC.

V usage is TRBV5-4 and J usage is TRBJ2-5; D not resolved. In germline, CDR1 is SGHNT, CDR2 YYREEE (reference sequence). V lost 0 bases and J 5 bases, leaving 8 bases between the germline ends. This CDR3 comprises 13 residues. The CDR3 reads CASSLGLAETQYF. The CDR3 DNA is TGTGCCAGCAGCTTGGGGTTAGCTGAGACCCAGTACTTC.

The chain employs TRBV4-1 and TRBJ2-2; 7 nucleotides agree with TRBD1. Germline CDR1 reads MGHRA; CDR2 reads YSYEKL. The CDR3 has 14 residues. The V segment lost 8 bases and the J segment 6 bases; nucleotides outside the gene matches: 9. CDR3 DNA sequence: TGCGCCAGCTCTAATTTGCAGGGGGCCGGGGAGCTGTTTTTT. This encodes CASSNLQGAGELFF.

The genes are TRBV18 and TRBJ2-3; 9 bases agree with TRBD1. Per the germline V gene, CDR1 is KGHSH and CDR2 is LQKENI. V lost 1 base and J lost 4; bases outside the gene matches: 6. This CDR3 has 16 residues. This chain's CDR3 is CASSPRGQGFADTQYF. In DNA form, the CDR3 reads TGTGCCAGCTCACCACGGGGACAGGGATTCGCAGATACGCAGTATTTT.

The genes are TRBV10-3 and TRBJ2-7; 9 bases match TRBD1. The CDR3 runs 14 residues. V lost 6 bases, J lost 3 bases, and 6 bases stayed unmatched. CDR1 is ENHRY and CDR2 is SYGVKD in the germline V gene. CDR3 protein: CAIRPGQGDYEQYF. In DNA form, the CDR3 reads TGTGCCATCAGACCGGGACAGGGAGACTACGAGCAGTACTTC.

The chain recombines TRBV4-1 with TRBJ2-5; possibly TRBD2 for D (5 bases). The CDR3 spans 13 residues. The germline V gene encodes CDR1 MGHRA and CDR2 YSYEKL. Trimming removed 2 bases at V and 4 bases at J, with 8 bases between. The CDR3 spells CASSQTRLETQYF. The DNA of the CDR3 is TGCGCCAGCAGCCAAACTAGGTTAGAGACCCAGTACTTC.

The rearrangement uses TRBV6-5 and TRBJ2-1; unclear D gene. CDR1 and CDR2 from the germline V gene are MNHEY and SVGAGI. V was pared by 0 bases and J by 10 bases, with 13 bases between. This CDR3 is built from 14 residues. The CDR3 here is CASSYSTPWNEQFF. CDR3 in DNA: TGTGCCAGCAGTTACTCGACTCCCTGGAACGAGCAGTTCTTC.

J is TRBJ2-3 and V is TRBV27, with 10 nucleotides matching TRBD2. The CDR3 is made up of 15 amino acids. Germline V CDR1 and CDR2: MNHEY, SMNVEV (reference sequence). The V and J ends lost 3 bases and 8 bases, in that order; junction bases with no gene match: 8. For the CDR3, the DNA is TGTGCCAGCAGTTTCCCCAGACTAGCGGGTATTACGCAGTATTTT. Translating gives CASSFPRLAGITQYF.

There are a few counts of this clone. This chain joins TRBV10-3 and TRBJ2-5, with TRBD1 matching over 11 bases. The germline V gene encodes CDR1 ENHRY and CDR2 SYGVKD. The CDR3 sequence is 15 residues long. Trimming removed 6 bases from V and 4 bases from J; junction bases left unmatched: 7. The CDR3 here is CAIRTGTGGLETQYF. CDR3 DNA: TGTGCCATCAGGACCGGGACAGGGGGGTTAGAGACCCAGTACTTC.

The chain joins TRBV4-3 to TRBJ1-5, with D hard to call. The CDR3 is made up of 13 amino acids. Germline V gene sequence: CDR1 LGHNA, CDR2 YSLEER. V lost 2 bases and J lost 5, with 7 bases in between. CDR3 bases: TGCGCCAGCAGCCAACTCAGGTATCAGCCCCAGCATTTT. It specifies CASSQLRYQPQHF.

The chain has TRBV13 and TRBJ2-5, with TRBD1 matching 7 bases. The CDR3 has 16 amino acids. The V gene end was trimmed by 5 bases and the J gene end by 5 bases; junction bases not matched to a gene: 14. The V gene's germline CDR1 is PRHDT and CDR2 FYEKMQ (reference sequence). The CDR3 nucleotides read TGTGCCAGCAGCCCGATAAGACAGGGTCTGGGGGAGACCCAGTACTTC. Translating it yields CASSPIRQGLGETQYF.

This clone turned up a few times. This chain's CDR3 is CASSFIRSTGVEETQYF. The CDR3 DNA reads TGTGCCAGCAGCTTTATACGATCGACAGGGGTTGAGGAGACCCAGTACTTC. V is TRBV7-9 and J is TRBJ2-5; 8 nucleotides align to TRBD1. The CDR3 is made up of 17 amino acids. The germline V gene encodes CDR1 SEHNR and CDR2 FQNEAQ (reference sequence). The ends lost 3 bases at V and 5 bases at J; junction bases unmatched: 14.

The chain has TRBV2 and TRBJ1-6, with 7 bases aligning to TRBD1. J was trimmed by 7 bases and V by 6 bases; bases with no gene match: 9. Per germline, CDR1 SNHLY and CDR2 FYNNEI. The CDR3 extends over 15 amino acids. In DNA form, the CDR3 reads TGTGCCAGCAGGGGATCTGACAGGGTGAATTCACCCCTCCACTTT. Amino acid sequence: CASRGSDRVNSPLHF.

This clone was seen a single time. The gene calls are TRBV10-2 and TRBJ1-2; a weak D match, TRBD1 (6 bases). CDR1 is WSHSY and CDR2 is SAAADI in the germline V gene. CDR3 size: 14 residues. V lost 2 bases to trimming and J lost 5 bases, with 12 bases between them. The CDR3 loop reads CASSEALGGYGYTF. The CDR3 region has the DNA TGCGCCAGCAGTGAGGCTCTAGGGGGTTATGGCTACACCTTC.

V gene TRBV14 combines with J gene TRBJ1-6; no clear D. Germline CDR1 and CDR2: SGHDN and FVKESK. The CDR3 length is 15 residues. Trimming removed 1 base from V and 7 bases from J, with 11 bases in between. The CDR3 is CASSQGGRRNSPLHF. The CDR3 DNA reads TGTGCCAGCAGCCAAGGAGGCAGGAGGAATTCACCCCTCCACTTT.

This chain connects TRBV6-5 to TRBJ2-7; D might be TRBD2 (6 bases). The CDR3 totals 14 residues. V shed 4 bases and J shed 6 bases, with 16 bases lying between them. The germline V gene encodes CDR1 MNHEY and CDR2 SVGAGI. The CDR3 sequence: CASSSSGSKIEQYF. The CDR3 coding sequence is TGTGCCAGCAGTTCCTCCGGGAGCAAGATCGAGCAGTACTTC.

This clone has just a few counts. The chain carries TRBV4-1 and TRBJ1-2; 10 bases fit TRBD1. Germline loops: CDR1 MGHRA, CDR2 YSYEKL. J was trimmed by 4 bases and V by 2 bases; bases with no gene match: 4. The length of the CDR3 is 15 residues. The CDR3 sequence: CASSQPRQGAYGYTF. The DNA for the CDR3 is TGCGCCAGCAGCCAACCTCGACAGGGGGCCTATGGCTACACCTTC.

Written as DNA, the CDR3 is TGTGCCAGCAGTGAAACTATTAGCAATCAGCCCCAGCATTTT. Its protein product is CASSETISNQPQHF. The V gene is TRBV6-1, the J gene TRBJ1-5, with D unresolved. V dropped 2 bases and J dropped 0 bases, with 5 bases sitting between them. Per the germline V gene, CDR1 is MNHNS and CDR2 is SASEGT. The CDR3 is made up of 14 amino acids.

The chain uses TRBV27 and TRBJ2-1, with TRBD1 identical over 8 bases. Losses at the gene ends were 4 bases for V and 4 bases for J; bases not matched to a gene: 0. The length of the CDR3 is 13 residues. Per germline, CDR1 MNHEY and CDR2 SMNVEV (reference sequence). CDR3 in amino acids: CASSWDRYNEQFF. CDR3 nucleotide sequence: TGTGCCAGCAGTTGGGACAGGTACAATGAGCAGTTCTTC.